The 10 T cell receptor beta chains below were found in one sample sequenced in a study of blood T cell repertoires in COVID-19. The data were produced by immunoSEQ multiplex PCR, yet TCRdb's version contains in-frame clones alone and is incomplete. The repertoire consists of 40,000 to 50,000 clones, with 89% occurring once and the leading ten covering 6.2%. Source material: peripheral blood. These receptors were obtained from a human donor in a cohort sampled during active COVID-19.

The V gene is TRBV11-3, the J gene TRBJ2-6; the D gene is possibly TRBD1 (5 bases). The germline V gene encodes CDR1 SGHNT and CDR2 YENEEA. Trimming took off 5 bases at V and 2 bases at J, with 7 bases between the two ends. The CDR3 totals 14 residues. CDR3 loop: CASSRGTGANVLTF. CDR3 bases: TGTGCCAGCAGCAGGGGTACTGGGGCCAACGTCCTGACTTTC. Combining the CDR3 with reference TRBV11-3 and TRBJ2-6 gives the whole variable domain EAGVVQSPRYKIIEKKQPVAFWCNPISGHNTLYWYLQNLGQGPELLIRYENEEAVDDSQLPKDRFSAERLKGVDSTLKIQPAELGDSAVYLCASSRGTGANVLTFGAGSRLTVL.

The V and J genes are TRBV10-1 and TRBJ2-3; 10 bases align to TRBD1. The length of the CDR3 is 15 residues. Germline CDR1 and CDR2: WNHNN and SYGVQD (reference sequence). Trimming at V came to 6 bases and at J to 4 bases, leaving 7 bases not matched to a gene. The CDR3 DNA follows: TGCGCCAGCAGCCCAGACAGGGGGCGGGCAGATACGCAGTATTTT. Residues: CASSPDRGRADTQYF.

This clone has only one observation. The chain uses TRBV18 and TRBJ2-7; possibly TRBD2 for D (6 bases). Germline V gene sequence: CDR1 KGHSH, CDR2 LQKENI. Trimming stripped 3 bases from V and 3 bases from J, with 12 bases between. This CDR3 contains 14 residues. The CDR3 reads CASSPEGSNYEQYF. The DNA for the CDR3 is TGTGCCAGCTCACCGGAGGGGTCTAACTACGAGCAGTACTTC.

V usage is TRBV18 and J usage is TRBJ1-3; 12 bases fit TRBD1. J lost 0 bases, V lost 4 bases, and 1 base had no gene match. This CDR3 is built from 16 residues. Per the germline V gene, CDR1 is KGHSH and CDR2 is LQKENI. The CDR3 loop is CASSLGQGASGNTIYF. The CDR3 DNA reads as TGTGCCAGCTCACTGGGACAGGGGGCCTCTGGAAACACCATATATTTT.

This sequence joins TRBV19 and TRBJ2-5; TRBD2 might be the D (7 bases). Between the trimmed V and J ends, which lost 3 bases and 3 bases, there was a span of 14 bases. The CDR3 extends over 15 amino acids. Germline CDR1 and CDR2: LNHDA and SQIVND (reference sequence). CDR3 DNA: TGTGCCAGTAGTATCAGAGGGGGGGTTAAAGAGACCCAGTACTTC. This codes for CASSIRGGVKETQYF. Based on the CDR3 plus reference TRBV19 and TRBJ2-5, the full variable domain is DGGITQSPKYLFRKEGQNVTLSCEQNLNHDAMYWYRQDPGQGLRLIYYSQIVNDFQKGDIAEGYSVSREKKESFPLTVTSAQKNPTAFYLCASSIRGGVKETQYFGPGTRLLVL.

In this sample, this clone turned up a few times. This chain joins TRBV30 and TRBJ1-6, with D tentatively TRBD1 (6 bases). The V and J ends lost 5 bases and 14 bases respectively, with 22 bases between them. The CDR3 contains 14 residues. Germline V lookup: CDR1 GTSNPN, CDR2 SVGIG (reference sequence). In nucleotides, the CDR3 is TGTGCCTGGGATGGGGGCTCGGTGGGGATGTCCCTCCACTTT. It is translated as CAWDGGSVGMSLHF.

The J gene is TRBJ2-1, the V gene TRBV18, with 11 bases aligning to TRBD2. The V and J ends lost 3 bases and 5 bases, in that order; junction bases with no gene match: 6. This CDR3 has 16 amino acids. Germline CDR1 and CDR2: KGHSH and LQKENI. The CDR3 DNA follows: TGTGCCAGCTCACCCTCCCTAGCGGGAGGCGACAATGAGCAGTTCTTC. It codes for CASSPSLAGGDNEQFF.

In DNA form, the CDR3 reads TGCGCCAGCAGTGTCCCCACTAGCCGGGGGGACGAGCAGTACTTC. Residues: CASSVPTSRGDEQYF. The chain recombines TRBV10-2 with TRBJ2-7, with 7 bases matching TRBD2. J lost 5 bases, V lost 4 bases, and 11 bases had no gene match. The germline CDR1 and CDR2 sequences are WSHSY and SAAADI. The CDR3 covers 15 residues.

CDR3 sequence (DNA): TGTGCCAGCAGCCAAGATAAAGGCAGGGTGGGGGAAAAACTGTTTTTT. This encodes CASSQDKGRVGEKLFF. The chain combines TRBV3-1 (or the pseudogene TRBV3-2) with TRBJ1-4; D might be TRBD1 (5 bases). The CDR3 runs to 16 residues. V lost 0 bases, J lost 8 bases, and 16 bases lay in between. Germline CDR1 reads LGHDT; CDR2 reads YNNKEL (reference sequence).

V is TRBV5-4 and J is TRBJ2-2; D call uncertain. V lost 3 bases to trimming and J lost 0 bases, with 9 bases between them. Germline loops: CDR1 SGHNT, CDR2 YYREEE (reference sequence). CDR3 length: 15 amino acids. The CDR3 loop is CASSSEVANTGELFF. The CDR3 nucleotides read TGTGCCAGCAGCTCCGAGGTCGCGAACACCGGGGAGCTGTTTTTT. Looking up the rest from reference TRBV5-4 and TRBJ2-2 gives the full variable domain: ETGVTQSPTHLIKTRGQQVTLRCSSQSGHNTVSWYQQALGQGPQFIFQYYREEENGRGNFPPRFSGLQFPNYSSELNVNALELDDSALYLCASSSEVANTGELFFGEGSRLTVL.